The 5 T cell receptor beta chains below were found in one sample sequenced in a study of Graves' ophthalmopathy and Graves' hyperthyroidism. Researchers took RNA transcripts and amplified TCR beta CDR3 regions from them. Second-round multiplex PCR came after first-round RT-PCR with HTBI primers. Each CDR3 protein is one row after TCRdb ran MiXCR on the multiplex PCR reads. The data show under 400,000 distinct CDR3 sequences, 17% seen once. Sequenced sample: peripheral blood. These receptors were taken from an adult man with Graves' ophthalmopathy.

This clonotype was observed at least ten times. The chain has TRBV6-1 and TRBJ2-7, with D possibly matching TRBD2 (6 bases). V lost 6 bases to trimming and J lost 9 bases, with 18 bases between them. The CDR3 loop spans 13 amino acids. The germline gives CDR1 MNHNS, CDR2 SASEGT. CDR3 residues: CASRGLERYRQYF. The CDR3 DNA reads TGTGCCAGCAGGGGACTGGAGAGGTATCGGCAGTACTTC.

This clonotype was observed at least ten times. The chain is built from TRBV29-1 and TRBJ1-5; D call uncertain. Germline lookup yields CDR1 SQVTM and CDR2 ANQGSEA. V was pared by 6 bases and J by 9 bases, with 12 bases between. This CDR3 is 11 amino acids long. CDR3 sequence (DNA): TGCAGCGTAATAGGAGCAGGGCCCCAGCATTTT. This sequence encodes CSVIGAGPQHF.

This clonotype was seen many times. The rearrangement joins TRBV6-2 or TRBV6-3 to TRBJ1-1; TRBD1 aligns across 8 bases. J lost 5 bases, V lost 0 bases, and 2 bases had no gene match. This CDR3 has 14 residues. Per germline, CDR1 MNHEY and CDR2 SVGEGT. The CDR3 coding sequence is TGTGCCAGCAGTTACTCGGGACAGGTTACTGAAGCTTTCTTT. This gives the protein CASSYSGQVTEAFF.

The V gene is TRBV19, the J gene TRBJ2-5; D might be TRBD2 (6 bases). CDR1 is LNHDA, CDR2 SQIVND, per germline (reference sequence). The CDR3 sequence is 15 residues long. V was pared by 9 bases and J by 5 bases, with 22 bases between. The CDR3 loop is CASTQTGVVRETQYF. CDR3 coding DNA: TGTGCCAGCACCCAAACGGGAGTGGTGCGGGAGACCCAGTACTTC.

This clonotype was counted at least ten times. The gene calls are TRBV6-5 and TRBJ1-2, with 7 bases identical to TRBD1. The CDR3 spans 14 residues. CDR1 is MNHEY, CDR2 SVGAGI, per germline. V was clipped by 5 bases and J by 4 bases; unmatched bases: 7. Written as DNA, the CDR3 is TGTGCCAGCAGTCGCGACAGGGACCTCTATGGCTACACCTTC. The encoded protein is CASSRDRDLYGYTF.